This T cell receptor (beta chain) was identified during a study of PD-L1 blockade in urothelial cancer. As for the study in general: The study started patients on atezolizumab around 2014, giving 1,200 mg intravenously every 3 weeks. Males with bladder-origin urothelial cancer made up about 90% of the roughly 29 patients. As for prior chemotherapy regimens, patients had received 0 to 3. There were a median of roughly 140,000 T cells in blood samples.

Assay: immunoSEQ multiplex PCR; the TCRdb copy retains only in-frame clones and omits some. The sample carries about 120,000 clones, more than 85% recorded once. The CDR3 has 19 residues. V was clipped by 0 bases and J by 5 bases; unmatched bases: 16. The germline V gene has CDR1 SGHDN and CDR2 FVKESK. Time point here: peripheral blood 6 weeks after treatment start. This specimen consisted of PBMCs, obtained around atezolizumab (anti-PD-L1) treatment. The sequence was collected from a man aged 60 to 69 with urothelial cancer. The chain recombines TRBV14 with TRBJ2-1; TRBD2 agrees at 7 bases. The CDR3 region has the DNA TGTGCCAGCAGCCAAGAGTCCCCCATTACCGGGAGGCGAAACAATGAGCAGTTCTTC. This translates into CASSQESPITGRRNNEQFF.